The clone carrying this TCR beta chain was observed a single time. Its antigen is still unknown. The sample originates from a study of a mutant IDH1 vaccine in newly diagnosed glioma. V was trimmed by 4 bases and J by 5 bases, leaving 19 bases between them. Germline V gene data show CDR1 as SGDLS and CDR2 as YYNGEE. This CDR3 contains 15 residues. Indicated time point: week 23, last vaccination. With topical imiquimod, each dose of the vaccine consisted of 300 ug of mutant IDH1 20-mer peptide. The assay was immunoSEQ multiplex PCR, and TCRdb's table has in-frame clones only and misses some. The sample yields under 45,000 clones, 65% to 80% seen once.

The clonotype comes from a man aged 50 to 59 with glioma. The chain joins TRBV9 to TRBJ2-7, with D perhaps TRBD1 (5 bases). This material consisted of PBMCs, taken from a glioma patient whose treatment included an IDH1 peptide vaccine. The CDR3 reads CASSPTSAGNHEQYF. The CDR3 coding sequence is TGTGCCAGCAGCCCGACCTCGGCAGGGAACCACGAGCAGTACTTC.